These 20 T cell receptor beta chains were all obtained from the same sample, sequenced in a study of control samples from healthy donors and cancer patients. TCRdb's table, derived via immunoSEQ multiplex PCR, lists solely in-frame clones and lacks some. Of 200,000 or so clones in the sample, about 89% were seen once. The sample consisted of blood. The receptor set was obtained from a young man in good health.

The DNA for the CDR3 is TGTGCCATCAGTGACGGGCTAGCGGGGAGCGCGAACACCGGGGAGCTGTTTTTT. Its protein is CAISDGLAGSANTGELFF. This rearrangement joins TRBV10-3 to TRBJ2-2, with 9 bases identical to TRBD2. V shed 3 bases, J shed 0 bases, and the junction held 8 bases outside the gene matches. This CDR3 is built from 18 residues. Germline loops: CDR1 ENHRY, CDR2 SYGVKD.

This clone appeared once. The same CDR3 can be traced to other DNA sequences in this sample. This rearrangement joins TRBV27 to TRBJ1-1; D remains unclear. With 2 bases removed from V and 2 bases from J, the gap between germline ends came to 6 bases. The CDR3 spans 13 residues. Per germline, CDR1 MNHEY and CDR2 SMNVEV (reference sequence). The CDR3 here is CASSLGRNTEAFF. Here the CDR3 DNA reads TGTGCCAGCAGTTTAGGTAGAAACACTGAAGCTTTCTTT.

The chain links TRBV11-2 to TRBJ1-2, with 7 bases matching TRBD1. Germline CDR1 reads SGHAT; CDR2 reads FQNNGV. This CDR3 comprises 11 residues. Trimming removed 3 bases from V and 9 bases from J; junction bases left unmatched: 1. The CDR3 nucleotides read TGTGCCAGCAGCTTGGACAGGAGCTACACCTTC. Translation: CASSLDRSYTF.

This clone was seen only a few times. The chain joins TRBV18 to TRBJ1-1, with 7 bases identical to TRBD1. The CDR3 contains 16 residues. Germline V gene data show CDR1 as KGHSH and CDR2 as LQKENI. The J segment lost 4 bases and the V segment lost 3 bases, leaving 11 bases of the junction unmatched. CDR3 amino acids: CASSPTPAQGGTEAFF. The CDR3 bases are TGTGCCAGCTCACCTACGCCCGCGCAGGGGGGCACTGAAGCTTTCTTT. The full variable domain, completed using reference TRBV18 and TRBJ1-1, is NAGVMQNPRHLVRRRGQEARLRCSPMKGHSHVYWYRQLPEEGLKFMVYLQKENIIDESGMPKERFSAEFPKEGPSILRIQQVVRGDSAAYFCASSPTPAQGGTEAFFGQGTRLTVV.

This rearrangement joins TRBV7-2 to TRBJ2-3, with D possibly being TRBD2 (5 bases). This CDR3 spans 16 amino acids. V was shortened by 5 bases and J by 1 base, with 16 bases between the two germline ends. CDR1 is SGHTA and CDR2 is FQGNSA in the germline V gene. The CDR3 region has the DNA TGTGCCAGCAGCACCCCGGCTAGCTGGCGCACAGATACGCAGTATTTT. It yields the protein CASSTPASWRTDTQYF. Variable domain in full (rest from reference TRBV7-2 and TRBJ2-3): GAGVSQSPSNKVTEKGKDVELRCDPISGHTALYWYRQSLGQGLEFLIYFQGNSAPDKSGLPSDRFSAERTGGSVSTLTIQRTQQEDSAVYLCASSTPASWRTDTQYFGPGTRLTVL.

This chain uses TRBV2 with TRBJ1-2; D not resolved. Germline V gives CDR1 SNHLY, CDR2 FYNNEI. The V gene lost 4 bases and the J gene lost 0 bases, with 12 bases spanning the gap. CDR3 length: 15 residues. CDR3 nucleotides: TGTGCCAGCAGTGTAAGAGGGCTCACTAACTATGGCTACACCTTC. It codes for CASSVRGLTNYGYTF.

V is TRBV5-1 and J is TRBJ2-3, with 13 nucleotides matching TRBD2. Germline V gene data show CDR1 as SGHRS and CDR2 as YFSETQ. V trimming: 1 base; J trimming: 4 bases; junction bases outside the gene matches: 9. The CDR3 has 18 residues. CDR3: CASSLSATSGGAPDTQYF. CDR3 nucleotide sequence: TGCGCCAGCAGCTTGTCAGCAACTAGCGGGGGGGCTCCAGATACGCAGTATTTT.

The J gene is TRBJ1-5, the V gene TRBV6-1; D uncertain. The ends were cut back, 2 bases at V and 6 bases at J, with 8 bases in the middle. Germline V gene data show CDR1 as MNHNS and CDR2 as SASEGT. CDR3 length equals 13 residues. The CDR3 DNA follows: TGTGCCAGCAGTGAAAGTTTATCTCAGCCCCAGCATTTT. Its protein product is CASSESLSQPQHF.

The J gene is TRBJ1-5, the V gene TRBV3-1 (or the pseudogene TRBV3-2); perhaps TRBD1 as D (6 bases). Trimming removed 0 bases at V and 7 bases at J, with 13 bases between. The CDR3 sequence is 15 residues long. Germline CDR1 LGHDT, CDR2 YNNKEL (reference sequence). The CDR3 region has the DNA TGTGCCAGCAGCCAAGACGGGGGCCCGGGGCAGCCCCAGCATTTT. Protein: CASSQDGGPGQPQHF.

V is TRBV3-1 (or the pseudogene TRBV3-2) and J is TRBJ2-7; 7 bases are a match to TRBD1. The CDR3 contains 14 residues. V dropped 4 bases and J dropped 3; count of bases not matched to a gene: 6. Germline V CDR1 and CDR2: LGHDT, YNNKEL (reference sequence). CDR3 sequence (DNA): TGTGCCAGCAGCCTAGGACAGGTTGGCTACGAGCAGTACTTC. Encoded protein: CASSLGQVGYEQYF.

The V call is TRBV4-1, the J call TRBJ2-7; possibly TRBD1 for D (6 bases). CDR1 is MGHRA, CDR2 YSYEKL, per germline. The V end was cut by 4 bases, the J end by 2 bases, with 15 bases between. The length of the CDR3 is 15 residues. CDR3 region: CASSRDNGGAYEQYF. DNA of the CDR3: TGCGCCAGCAGCCGGGACAATGGTGGCGCCTACGAGCAGTACTTC.

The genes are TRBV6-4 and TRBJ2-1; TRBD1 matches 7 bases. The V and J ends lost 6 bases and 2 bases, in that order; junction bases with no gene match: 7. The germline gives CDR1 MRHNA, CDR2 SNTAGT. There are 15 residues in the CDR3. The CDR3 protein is CASSPQGRTYNEQFF. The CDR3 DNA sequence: TGTGCCAGCAGCCCACAGGGGCGTACCTACAATGAGCAGTTCTTC.

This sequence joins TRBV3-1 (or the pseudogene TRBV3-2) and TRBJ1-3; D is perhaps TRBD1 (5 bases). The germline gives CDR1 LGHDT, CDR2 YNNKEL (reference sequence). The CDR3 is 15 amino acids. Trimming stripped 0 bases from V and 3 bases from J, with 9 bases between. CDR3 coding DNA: TGTGCCAGCAGCCAAGAATGGGGGGGTGGAAACACCATATATTTT. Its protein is CASSQEWGGGNTIYF.

The CDR3 nucleotides read TGTGCCAGCAGTACGTGGACAGGGGGTCTGAGTAGGGACAATGAGCAGTTCTTC. Translated: CASSTWTGGLSRDNEQFF. The V and J genes are TRBV28 and TRBJ2-1; 10 nucleotides agree with TRBD1. From germline, CDR1 is MDHEN and CDR2 SYDVKM. This CDR3 region has 18 residues. J was trimmed by 5 bases and V by 5 bases; bases with no gene match: 15.

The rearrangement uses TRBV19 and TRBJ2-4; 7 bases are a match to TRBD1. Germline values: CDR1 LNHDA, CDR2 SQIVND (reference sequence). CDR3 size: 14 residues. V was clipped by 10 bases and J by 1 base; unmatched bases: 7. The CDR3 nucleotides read TGTGCCACCTCAGAGGGGGCGGCCAAAAACATTCAGTACTTC. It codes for CATSEGAAKNIQYF.

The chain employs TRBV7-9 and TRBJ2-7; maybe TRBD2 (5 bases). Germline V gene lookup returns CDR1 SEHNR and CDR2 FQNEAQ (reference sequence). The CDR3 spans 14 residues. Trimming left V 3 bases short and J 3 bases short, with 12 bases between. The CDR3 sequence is CASSLGQRIYEQYF. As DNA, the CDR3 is TGTGCCAGCAGCTTGGGCCAGCGGATCTACGAGCAGTACTTC.

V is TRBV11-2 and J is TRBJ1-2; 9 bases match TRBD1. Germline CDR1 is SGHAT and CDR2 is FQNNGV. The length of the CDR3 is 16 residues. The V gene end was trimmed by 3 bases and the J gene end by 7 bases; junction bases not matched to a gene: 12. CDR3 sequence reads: CASSFSLGTGGLGYTF. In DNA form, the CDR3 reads TGTGCCAGCAGCTTTAGTCTTGGTACAGGGGGCCTTGGCTACACCTTC. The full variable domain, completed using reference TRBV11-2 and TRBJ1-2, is EAGVAQSPRYKIIEKRQSVAFWCNPISGHATLYWYQQILGQGPKLLIQFQNNGVVDDSQLPKDRFSAERLKGVDSTLKIQPAKLEDSAVYLCASSFSLGTGGLGYTFGSGTRLTVV.

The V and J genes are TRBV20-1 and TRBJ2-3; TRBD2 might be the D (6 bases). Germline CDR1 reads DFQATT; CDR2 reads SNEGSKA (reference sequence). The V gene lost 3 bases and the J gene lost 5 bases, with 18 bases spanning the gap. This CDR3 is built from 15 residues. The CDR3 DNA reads TGCAGTGCTAGTACGCGGGGTGGCCTAGGAGATACGCAGTATTTT. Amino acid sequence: CSASTRGGLGDTQYF.

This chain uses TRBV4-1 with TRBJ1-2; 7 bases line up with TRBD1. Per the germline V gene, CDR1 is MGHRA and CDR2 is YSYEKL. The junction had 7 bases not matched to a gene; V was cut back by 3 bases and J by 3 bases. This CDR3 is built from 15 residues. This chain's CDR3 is CASSQGQQSYYGYTF. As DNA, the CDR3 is TGCGCCAGCAGCCAGGGACAGCAATCATACTATGGCTACACCTTC.

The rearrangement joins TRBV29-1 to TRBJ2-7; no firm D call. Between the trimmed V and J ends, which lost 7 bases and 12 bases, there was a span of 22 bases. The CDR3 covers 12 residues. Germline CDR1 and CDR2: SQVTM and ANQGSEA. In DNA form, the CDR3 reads TGCAGCGCCGTAACTTACGGGCGGACGGCGTACTTC. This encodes CSAVTYGRTAYF.